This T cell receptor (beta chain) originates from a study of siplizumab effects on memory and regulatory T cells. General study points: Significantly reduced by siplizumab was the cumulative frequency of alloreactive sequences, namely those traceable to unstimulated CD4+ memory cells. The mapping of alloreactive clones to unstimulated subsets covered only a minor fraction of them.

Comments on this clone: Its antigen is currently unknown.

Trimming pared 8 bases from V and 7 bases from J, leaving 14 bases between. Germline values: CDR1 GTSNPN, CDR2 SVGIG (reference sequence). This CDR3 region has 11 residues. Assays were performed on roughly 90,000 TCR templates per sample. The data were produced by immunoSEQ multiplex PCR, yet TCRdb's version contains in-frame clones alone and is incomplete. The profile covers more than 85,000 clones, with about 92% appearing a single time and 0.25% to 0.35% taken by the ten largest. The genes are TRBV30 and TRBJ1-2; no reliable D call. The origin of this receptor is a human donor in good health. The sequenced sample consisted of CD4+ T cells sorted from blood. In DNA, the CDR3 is TGTGCCGGAGGCCTAGGCCCTGGCTACACCTTC. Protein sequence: CAGGLGPGYTF.